The clone carrying this T cell receptor (beta chain) occurred many times. Its antigen is still unknown. The entry originates in a study of CD8 T cells in ankylosing spondylitis. Making the TCR beta libraries involved quantitative 5'-RACE with molecular barcodes. MiXCR, run by TCRdb on the 5' RACE reads, gives a single entry per CDR3 protein. In the table there are 240,000 or so distinct CDR3 sequences, around 9.2% of which are singletons. General study findings and limits: Researchers reportedly found disease-linked clones significantly enriched in matched ankylosing spondylitis synovial fluid. One TCR beta motif, made up of several highly homologous variants, appeared characteristic of ankylosing spondylitis blood.

The sample was blood, either unsorted or a sorted T cell fraction (not recorded which). This TCR derives from a male donor with ankylosing spondylitis or in good health (not recorded which).

The CDR3 nucleotides read TGCAGTGCTAAAGGCTTCTATGGCTACACCTTC. Translation: CSAKGFYGYTF. The chain employs TRBV20-1 and TRBJ1-2; D is unresolved. Trimming cost V 4 bases and J 4 bases, with 7 bases left between them. CDR3 length: 11 amino acids. Per the germline V gene, CDR1 is DFQATT and CDR2 is SNEGSKA (reference sequence).